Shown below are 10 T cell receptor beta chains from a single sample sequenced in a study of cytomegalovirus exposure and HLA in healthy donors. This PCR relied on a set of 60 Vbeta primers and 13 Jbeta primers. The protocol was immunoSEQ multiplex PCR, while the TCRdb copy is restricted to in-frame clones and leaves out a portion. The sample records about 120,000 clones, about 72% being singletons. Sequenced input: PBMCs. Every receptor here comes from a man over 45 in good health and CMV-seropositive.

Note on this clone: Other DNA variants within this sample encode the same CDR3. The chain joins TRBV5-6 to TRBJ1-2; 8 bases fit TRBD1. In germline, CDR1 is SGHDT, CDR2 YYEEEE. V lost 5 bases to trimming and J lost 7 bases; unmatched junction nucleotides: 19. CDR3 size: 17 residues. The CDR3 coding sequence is TGTGCCAGCAGTCTGACCGGGACAGGAAGTAGGTGGGGTGGCTACACCTTC. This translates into CASSLTGTGSRWGGYTF.

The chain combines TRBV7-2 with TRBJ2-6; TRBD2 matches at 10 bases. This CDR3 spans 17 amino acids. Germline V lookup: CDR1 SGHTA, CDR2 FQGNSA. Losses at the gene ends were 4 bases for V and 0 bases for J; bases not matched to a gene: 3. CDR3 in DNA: TGTGCCAGCAGCTCCATAGCGGGGGGCTCTGGGGCCAACGTCCTGACTTTC. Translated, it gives CASSSIAGGSGANVLTF.

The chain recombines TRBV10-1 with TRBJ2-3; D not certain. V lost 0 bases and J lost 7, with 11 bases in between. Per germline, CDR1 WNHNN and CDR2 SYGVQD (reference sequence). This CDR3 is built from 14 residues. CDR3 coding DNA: TGCGCCAGCAGTGAGTCCTACGGTCGGTATACGCAGTATTTT. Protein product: CASSESYGRYTQYF.

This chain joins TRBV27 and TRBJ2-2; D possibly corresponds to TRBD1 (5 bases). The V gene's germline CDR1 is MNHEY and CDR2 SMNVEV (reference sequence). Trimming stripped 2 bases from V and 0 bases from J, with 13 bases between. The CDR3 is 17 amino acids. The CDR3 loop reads CASSLKGNIANTGELFF. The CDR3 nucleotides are TGTGCCAGCAGTTTAAAGGGGAACATCGCGAACACCGGGGAGCTGTTTTTT.

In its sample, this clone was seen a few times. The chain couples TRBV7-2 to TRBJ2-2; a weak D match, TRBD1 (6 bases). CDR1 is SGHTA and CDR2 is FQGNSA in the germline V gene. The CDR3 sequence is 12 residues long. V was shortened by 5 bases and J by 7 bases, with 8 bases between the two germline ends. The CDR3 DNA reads TGTGCCAGCAGCAGGGGGTACGGGGAGCTGTTTTTT. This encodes CASSRGYGELFF.

The CDR3 region has the DNA TGTGCCAGCAGCCGACAGGGGGCATCAGCGCCTTTCTTT. This translates into CASSRQGASAPFF. The V and J genes are TRBV7-9 and TRBJ1-1; 10 bases align to TRBD1. Germline V gene sequence: CDR1 SEHNR, CDR2 FQNEAQ (reference sequence). V gave up 5 bases and J gave up 12 bases; unmatched junction bases: 9. CDR3 length equals 13 residues.

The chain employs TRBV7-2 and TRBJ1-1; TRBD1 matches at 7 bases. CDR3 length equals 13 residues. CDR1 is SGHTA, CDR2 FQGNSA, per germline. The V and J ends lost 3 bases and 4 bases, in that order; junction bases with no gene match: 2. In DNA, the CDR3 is TGTGCCAGCAGCTTGGAGGGGGCCACTGAAGCTTTCTTT. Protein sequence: CASSLEGATEAFF.

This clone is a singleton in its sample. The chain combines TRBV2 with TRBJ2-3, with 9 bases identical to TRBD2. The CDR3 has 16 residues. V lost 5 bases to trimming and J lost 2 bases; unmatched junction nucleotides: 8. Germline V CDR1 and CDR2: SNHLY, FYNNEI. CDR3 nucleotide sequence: TGTGCCAGCAGTCCGAGGGCTAGCGGGGCCACAGATACGCAGTATTTT. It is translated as CASSPRASGATDTQYF. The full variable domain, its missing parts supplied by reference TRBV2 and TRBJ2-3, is EPEVTQTPSHQVTQMGQEVILRCVPISNHLYFYWYRQILGQKVEFLVSFYNNEISEKSEIFDDQFSVERPDGSNFTLKIRSTKLEDSAMYFCASSPRASGATDTQYFGPGTRLTVL.

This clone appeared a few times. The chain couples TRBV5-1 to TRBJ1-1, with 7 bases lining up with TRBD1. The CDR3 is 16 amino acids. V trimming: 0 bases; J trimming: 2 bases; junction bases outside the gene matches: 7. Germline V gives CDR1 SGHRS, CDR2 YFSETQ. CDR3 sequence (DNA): TGCGCCAGCAGCTTGGTGTCAGGGGGTGGAAACACTGAAGCTTTCTTT. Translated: CASSLVSGGGNTEAFF.

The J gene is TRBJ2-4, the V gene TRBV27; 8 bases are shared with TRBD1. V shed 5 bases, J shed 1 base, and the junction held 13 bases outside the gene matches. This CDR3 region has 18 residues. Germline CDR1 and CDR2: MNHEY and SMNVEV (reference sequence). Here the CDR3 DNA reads TGTGCCAGCAGTCCCGGGACAGGAAGCGGCTGGGCCAAAAACATTCAGTACTTC. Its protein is CASSPGTGSGWAKNIQYF.